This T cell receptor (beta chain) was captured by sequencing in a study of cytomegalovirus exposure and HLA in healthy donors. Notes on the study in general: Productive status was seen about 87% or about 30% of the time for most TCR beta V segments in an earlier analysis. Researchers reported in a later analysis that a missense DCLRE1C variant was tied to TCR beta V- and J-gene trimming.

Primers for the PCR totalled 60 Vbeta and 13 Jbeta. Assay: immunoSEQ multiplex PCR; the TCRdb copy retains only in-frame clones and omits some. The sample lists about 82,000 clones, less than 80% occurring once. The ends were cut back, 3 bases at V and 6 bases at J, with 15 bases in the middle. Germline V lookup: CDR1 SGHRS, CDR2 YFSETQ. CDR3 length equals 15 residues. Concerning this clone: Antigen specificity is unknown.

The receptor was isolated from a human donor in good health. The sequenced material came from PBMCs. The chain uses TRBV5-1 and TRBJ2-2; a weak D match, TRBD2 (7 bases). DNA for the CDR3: TGCGCCAGCAGCTCCTGGGGGGGGGCGCCCGGGGAGCTGTTTTTT. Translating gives CASSSWGGAPGELFF.